Given below is one TCR beta chain in context. Its antigen is still unknown. The ends lost 5 bases at V and 6 bases at J; junction bases unmatched: 6. Germline V CDR1 and CDR2: SGHRS, YFSETQ. This CDR3 contains 14 residues. The data were produced by immunoSEQ multiplex PCR, yet TCRdb's version contains in-frame clones alone and is incomplete. The top ten clones hold about 23% of a sample with 80,000 or so clones, 78% of them seen once. This record comes from a study of radiotherapy plus CTLA-4 blockade in lung cancer. Study as a whole: Objective response was observed in 18% of patients, and disease control in approximately 30%. Study-wide points: Reportedly, early blood T cell clone dynamics best predicted response, with interferon-beta. Tumor-derived TCR clones expanded in blood after radiotherapy plus ipilimumab.

Ipilimumab-mediated CTLA-4 blockade plus focal radiation was given to patients having chemo-refractory metastatic non-small-cell lung cancer. The sequenced sample was peripheral blood, obtained from a patient treated with radiotherapy plus ipilimumab. The J gene is TRBJ2-1, the V gene TRBV5-1, with 9 bases identical to TRBD1. The clonotype comes from a human donor with non-small cell lung cancer whose response to radiotherapy plus ipilimumab could not be evaluated. Some clones in this sample may be carry-over from other donors' samples. CDR3 nucleotides: TGCGCCAGCAGTGAACAGGGGGCTGTCAATGAGCAGTTCTTC. Amino acid sequence: CASSEQGAVNEQFF.